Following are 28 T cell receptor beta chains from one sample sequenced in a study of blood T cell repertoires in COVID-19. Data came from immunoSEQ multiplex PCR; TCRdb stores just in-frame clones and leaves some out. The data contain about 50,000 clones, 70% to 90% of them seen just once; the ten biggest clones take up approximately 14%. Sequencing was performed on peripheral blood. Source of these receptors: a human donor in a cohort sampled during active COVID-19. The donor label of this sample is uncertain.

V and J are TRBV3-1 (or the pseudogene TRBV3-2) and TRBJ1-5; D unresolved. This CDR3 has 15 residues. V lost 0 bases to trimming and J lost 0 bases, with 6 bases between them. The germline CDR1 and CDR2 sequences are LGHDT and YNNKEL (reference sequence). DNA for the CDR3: TGTGCCAGCAGCCAAGAGTTCTATAGCAATCAGCCCCAGCATTTT. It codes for CASSQEFYSNQPQHF.

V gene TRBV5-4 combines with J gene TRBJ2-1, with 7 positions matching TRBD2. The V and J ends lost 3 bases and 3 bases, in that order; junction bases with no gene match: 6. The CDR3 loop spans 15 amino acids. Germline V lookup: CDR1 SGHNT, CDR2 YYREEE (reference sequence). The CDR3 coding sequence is TGTGCCAGCAGCTGGTGGGGGGGAGGCTACAATGAGCAGTTCTTC. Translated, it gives CASSWWGGGYNEQFF.

The CDR3 loop reads CASKVGAVNTEAFF. CDR3 DNA: TGTGCCAGCAAGGTAGGTGCGGTGAACACTGAAGCTTTCTTT. The chain recombines TRBV19 with TRBJ1-1; D is ambiguous. This CDR3 comprises 14 residues. Germline V gives CDR1 LNHDA, CDR2 SQIVND (reference sequence). V lost 9 bases and J lost 0, with 14 bases in between.

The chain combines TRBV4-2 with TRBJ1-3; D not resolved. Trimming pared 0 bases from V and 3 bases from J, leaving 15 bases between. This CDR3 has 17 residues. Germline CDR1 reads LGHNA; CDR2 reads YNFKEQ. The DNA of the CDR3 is TGTGCCAGCAGCCAAGATCGGGTCCAAGAGTTTGGAAACACCATATATTTT. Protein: CASSQDRVQEFGNTIYF.

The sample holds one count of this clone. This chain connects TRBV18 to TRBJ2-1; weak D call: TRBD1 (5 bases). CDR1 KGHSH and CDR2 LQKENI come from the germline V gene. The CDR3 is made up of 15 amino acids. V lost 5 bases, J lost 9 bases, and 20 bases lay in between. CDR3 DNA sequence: TGTGCCAGCTCAAACCAGGGTACGGTAGTTGGTGAGCAGTTCTTC. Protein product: CASSNQGTVVGEQFF.

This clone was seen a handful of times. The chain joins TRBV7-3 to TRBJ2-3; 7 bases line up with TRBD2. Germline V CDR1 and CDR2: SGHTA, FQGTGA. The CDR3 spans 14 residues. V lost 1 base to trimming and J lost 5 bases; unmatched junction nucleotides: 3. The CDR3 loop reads CASSLISGGDTQYF. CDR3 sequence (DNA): TGTGCCAGCAGCTTAATTTCGGGAGGAGATACGCAGTATTTT.

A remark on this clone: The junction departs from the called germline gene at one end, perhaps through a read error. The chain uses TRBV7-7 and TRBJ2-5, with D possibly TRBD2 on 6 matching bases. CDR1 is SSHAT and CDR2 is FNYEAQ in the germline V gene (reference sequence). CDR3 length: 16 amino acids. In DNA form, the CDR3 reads TGTGCTAGCAGCTTACGTACTAGCTTTCCCCAAGAGACCCAGTACTTC. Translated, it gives CASSLRTSFPQETQYF.

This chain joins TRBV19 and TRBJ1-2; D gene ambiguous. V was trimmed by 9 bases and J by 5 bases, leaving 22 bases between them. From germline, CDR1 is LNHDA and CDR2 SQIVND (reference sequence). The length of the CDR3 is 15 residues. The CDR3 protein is CASRPGLIREYGYTF. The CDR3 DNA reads TGTGCCAGCAGGCCCGGGCTTATCCGGGAGTATGGCTACACCTTC.

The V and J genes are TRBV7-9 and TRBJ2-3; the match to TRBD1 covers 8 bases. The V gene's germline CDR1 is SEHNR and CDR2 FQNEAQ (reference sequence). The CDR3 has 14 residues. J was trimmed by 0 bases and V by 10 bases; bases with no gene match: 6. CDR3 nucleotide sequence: TGTGCCACGAGCGGACAGGGCAGCACAGATACGCAGTATTTT. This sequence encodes CATSGQGSTDTQYF.

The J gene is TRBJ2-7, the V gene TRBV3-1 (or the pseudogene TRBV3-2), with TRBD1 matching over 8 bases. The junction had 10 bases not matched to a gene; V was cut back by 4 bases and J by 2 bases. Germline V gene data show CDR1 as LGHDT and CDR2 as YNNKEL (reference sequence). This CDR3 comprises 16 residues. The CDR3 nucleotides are TGTGCCAGCAGCCCACTCAGGTCAGGGGGCCCCTACGAGCAGTACTTC. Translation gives CASSPLRSGGPYEQYF.

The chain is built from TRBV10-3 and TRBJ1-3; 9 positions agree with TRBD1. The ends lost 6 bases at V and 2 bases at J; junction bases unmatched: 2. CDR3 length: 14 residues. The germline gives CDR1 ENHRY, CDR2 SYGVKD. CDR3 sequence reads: CAISRDRAGNTIYF. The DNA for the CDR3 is TGTGCCATCAGCCGGGACAGGGCTGGAAACACCATATATTTT.

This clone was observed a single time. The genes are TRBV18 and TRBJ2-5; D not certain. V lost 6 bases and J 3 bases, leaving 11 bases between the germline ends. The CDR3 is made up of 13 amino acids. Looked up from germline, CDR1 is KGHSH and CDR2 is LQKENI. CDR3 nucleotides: TGTGCCAGCTCTTACGGAGTTAAAGAGACCCAGTACTTC. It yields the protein CASSYGVKETQYF.

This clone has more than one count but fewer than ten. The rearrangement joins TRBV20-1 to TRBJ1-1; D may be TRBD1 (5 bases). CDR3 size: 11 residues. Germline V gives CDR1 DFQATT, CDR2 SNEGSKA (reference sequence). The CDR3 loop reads CRGQGGGQAFF. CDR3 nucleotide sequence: TGCAGGGGCCAGGGAGGAGGGCAGGCTTTCTTT.

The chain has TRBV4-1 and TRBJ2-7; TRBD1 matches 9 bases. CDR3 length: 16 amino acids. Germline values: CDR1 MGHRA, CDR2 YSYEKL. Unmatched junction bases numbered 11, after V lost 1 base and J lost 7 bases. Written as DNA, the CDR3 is TGCGCCAGCAGCCAAGCGCCACAGGGGGCCGGCGGGGAGCAGTACTTC. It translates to CASSQAPQGAGGEQYF.

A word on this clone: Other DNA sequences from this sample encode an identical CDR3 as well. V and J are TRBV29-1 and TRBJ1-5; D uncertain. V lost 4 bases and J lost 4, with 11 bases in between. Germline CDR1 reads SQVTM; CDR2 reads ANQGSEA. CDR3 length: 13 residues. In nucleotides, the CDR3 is TGCAGCGTTGCCTTGGGAGTAAATCAGCCCCAGCATTTT. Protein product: CSVALGVNQPQHF.

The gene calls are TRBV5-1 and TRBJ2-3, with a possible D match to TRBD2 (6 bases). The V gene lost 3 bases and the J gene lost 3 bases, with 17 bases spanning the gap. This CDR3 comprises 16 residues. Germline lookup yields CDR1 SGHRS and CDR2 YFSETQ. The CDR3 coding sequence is TGCGCCAGCAGCTGGGGTGCGGGGCGGGGAACAGATACGCAGTATTTT. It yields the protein CASSWGAGRGTDTQYF.

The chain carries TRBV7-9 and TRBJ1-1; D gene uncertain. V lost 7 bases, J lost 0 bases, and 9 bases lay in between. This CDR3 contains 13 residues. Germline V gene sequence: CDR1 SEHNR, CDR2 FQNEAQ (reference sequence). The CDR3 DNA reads TGTGCCAGCACACAAATAATGAACACTGAAGCTTTCTTT. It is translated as CASTQIMNTEAFF. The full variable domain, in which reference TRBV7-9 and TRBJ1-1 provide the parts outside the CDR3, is DTGVSQNPRHKITKRGQNVTFRCDPISEHNRLYWYRQTLGQGPEFLTYFQNEAQLEKSRLLSDRFSAERPKGSFSTLEIQRTEQGDSAMYLCASTQIMNTEAFFGQGTRLTVV.

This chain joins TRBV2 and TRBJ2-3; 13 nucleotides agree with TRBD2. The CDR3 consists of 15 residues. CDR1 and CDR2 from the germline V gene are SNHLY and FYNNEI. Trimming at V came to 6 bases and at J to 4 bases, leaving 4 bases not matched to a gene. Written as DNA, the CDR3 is TGTGCCAGCAGACTAGCGGGGGGGCTAGCAGATACGCAGTATTTT. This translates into CASRLAGGLADTQYF.

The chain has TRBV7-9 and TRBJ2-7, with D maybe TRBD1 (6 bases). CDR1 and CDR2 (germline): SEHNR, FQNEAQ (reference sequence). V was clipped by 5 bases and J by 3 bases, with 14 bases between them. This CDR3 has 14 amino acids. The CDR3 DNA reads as TGTGCCAGCAGCCCGGCCAGGGGCGGCTACGAGCAGTACTTC. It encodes CASSPARGGYEQYF.

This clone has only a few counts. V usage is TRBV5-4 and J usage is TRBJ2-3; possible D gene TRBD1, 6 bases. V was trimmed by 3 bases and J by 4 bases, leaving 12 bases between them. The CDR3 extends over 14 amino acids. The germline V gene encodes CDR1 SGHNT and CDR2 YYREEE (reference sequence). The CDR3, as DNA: TGTGCCAGCAGCTCCGGACAGTCCCCAGATACGCAGTATTTT. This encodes CASSSGQSPDTQYF.

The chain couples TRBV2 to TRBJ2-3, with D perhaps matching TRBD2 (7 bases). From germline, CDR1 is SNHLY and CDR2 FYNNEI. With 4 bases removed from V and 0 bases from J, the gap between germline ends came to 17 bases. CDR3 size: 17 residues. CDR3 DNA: TGTGCCAGCAGTGGTGGGGGGGCCCCCCGTAGCACAGATACGCAGTATTTT. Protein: CASSGGGAPRSTDTQYF.

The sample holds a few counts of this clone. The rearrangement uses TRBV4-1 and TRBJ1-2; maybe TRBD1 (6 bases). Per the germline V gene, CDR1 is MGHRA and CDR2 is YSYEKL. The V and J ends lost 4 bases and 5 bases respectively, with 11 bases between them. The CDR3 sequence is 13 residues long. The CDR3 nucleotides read TGCGCCAGCAGCCGAAACAGGGAGTATGGCTACACCTTC. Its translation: CASSRNREYGYTF.

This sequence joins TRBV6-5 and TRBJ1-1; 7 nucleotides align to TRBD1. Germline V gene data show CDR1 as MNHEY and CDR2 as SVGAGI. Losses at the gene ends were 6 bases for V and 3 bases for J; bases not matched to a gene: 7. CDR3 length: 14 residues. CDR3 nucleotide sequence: TGTGCCAGCAGACGGGACAGTAAGGACACTGAAGCTTTCTTT. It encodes CASRRDSKDTEAFF.

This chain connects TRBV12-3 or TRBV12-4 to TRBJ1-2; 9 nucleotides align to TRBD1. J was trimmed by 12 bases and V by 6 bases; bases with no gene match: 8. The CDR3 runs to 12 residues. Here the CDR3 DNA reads TGTGCCAGCAGGCCGGGACAGGGATATCACACCTTC. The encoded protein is CASRPGQGYHTF.

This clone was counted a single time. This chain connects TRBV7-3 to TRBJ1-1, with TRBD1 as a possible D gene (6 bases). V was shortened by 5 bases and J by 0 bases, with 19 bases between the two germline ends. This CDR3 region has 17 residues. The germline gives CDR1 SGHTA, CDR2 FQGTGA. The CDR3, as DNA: TGTGCCAGCAGCCGAACCGGACAGCCCCTGATGAACACTGAAGCTTTCTTT. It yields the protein CASSRTGQPLMNTEAFF. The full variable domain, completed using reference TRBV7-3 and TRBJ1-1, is GAGVSQTPSNKVTEKGKYVELRCDPISGHTALYWYRQSLGQGPEFLIYFQGTGAADDSGLPNDRFFAVRPEGSVSTLKIQRTERGDSAVYLCASSRTGQPLMNTEAFFGQGTRLTVV.

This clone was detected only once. The chain's CDR3 is CASRLQGSGSPLHF. As DNA, the CDR3 is TGTGCCAGCAGACTACAGGGGAGCGGTTCACCCCTCCACTTT. V gene TRBV6-5 combines with J gene TRBJ1-6, with 7 bases fitting TRBD1. The germline V gene encodes CDR1 MNHEY and CDR2 SVGAGI. CDR3 length: 14 amino acids. J gave up 9 bases and V 6 bases, and 8 bases lay outside the gene matches.

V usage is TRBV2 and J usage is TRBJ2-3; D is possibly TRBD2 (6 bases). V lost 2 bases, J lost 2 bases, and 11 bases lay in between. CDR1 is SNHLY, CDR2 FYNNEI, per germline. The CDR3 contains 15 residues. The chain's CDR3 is CASSERGGVTDTQYF. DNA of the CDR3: TGTGCCAGCAGTGAAAGGGGAGGAGTCACAGATACGCAGTATTTT.

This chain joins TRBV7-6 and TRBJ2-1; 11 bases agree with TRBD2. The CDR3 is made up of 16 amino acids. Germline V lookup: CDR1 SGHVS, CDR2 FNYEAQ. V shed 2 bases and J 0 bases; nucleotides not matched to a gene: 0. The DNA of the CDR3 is TGTGCCAGCAGCTTAACTAGCGGGGGCTCCTACAATGAGCAGTTCTTC. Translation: CASSLTSGGSYNEQFF. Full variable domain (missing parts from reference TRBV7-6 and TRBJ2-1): GAGVSQSPRYKVTKRGQDVALRCDPISGHVSLYWYRQALGQGPEFLTYFNYEAQQDKSGLPNDRFSAERPEGSISTLTIQRTEQRDSAMYRCASSLTSGGSYNEQFFGPGTRLTVL.